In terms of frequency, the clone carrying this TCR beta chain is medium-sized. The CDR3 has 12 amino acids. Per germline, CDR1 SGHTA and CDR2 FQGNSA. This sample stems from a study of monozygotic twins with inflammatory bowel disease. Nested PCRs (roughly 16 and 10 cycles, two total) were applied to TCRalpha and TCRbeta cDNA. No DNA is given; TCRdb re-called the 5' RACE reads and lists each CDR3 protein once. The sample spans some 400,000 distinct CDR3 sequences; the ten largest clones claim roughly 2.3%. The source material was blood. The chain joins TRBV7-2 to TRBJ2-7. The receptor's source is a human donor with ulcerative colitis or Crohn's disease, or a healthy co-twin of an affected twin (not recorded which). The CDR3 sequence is CASSWSSYEQYF.